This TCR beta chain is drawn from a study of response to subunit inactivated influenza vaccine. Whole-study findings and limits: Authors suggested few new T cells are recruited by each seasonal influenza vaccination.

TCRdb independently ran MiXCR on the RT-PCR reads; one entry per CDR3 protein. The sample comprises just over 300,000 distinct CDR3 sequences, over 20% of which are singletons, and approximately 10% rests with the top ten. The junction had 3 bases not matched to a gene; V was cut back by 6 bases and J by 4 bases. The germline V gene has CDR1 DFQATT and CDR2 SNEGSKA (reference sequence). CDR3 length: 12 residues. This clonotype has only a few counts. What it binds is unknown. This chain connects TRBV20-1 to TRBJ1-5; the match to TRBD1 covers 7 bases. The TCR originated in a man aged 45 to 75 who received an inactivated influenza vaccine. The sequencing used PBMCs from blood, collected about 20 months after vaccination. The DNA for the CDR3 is TGCAGTGCGACAGGGCCTAATCAGCCCCAGCATTTT. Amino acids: CSATGPNQPQHF.